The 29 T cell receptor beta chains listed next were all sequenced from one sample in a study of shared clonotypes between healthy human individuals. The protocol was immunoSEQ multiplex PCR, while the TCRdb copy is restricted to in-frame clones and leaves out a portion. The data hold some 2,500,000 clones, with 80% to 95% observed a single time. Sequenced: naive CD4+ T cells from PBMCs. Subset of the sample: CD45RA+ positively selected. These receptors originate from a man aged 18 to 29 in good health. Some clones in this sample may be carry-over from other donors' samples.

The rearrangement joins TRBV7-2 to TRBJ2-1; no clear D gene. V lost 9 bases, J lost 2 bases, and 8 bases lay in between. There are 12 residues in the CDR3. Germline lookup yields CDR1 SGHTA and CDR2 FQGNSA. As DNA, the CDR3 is TGTGCCAGTGGGCTAGCCTACAATGAGCAGTTCTTC. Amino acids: CASGLAYNEQFF.

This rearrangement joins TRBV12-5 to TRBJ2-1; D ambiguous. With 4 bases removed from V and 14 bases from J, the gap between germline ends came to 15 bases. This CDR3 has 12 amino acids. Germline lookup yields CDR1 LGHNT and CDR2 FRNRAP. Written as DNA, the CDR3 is TGTGCTAGTGGTTCTTCGGACGGACGAAAGTTCTTC. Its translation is CASGSSDGRKFF.

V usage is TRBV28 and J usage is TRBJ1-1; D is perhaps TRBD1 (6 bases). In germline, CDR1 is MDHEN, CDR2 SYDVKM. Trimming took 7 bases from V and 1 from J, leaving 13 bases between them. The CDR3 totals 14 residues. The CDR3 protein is CASKKGTKNTEAFF. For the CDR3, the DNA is TGTGCCAGCAAGAAAGGGACAAAGAACACTGAAGCTTTCTTT.

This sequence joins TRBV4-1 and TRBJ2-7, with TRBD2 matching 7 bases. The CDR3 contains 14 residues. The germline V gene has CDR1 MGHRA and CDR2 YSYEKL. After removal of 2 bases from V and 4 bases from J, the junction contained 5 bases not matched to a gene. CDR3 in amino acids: CASSQRGGRYEQYF. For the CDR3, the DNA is TGCGCCAGCAGCCAAAGGGGCGGGAGATACGAGCAGTACTTC.

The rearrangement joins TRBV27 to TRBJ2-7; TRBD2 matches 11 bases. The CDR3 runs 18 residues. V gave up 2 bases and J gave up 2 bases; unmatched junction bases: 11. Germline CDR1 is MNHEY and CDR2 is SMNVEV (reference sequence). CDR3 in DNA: TGTGCCAGCAGTTTAAGGGGAGGGACTAGCGGAGTCACCTACGAGCAGTACTTC. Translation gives CASSLRGGTSGVTYEQYF.

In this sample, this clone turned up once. CDR3 sequence: CASSAGLMGNEQFF. CDR3 sequence (DNA): TGTGCCAGCAGCGCCGGATTGATGGGCAATGAGCAGTTCTTC. V usage is TRBV7-2 and J usage is TRBJ2-1; D is unresolved. This CDR3 has 14 amino acids. Germline V gene lookup returns CDR1 SGHTA and CDR2 FQGNSA. Trimming took 5 bases from V and 6 from J, leaving 14 bases between them.

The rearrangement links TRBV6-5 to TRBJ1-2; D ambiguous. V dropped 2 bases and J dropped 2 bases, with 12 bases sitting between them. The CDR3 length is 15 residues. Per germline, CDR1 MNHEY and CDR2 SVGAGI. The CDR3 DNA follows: TGTGCCAGCAGTTACGGTGTAGACCCAAACTATGGCTACACCTTC. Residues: CASSYGVDPNYGYTF.

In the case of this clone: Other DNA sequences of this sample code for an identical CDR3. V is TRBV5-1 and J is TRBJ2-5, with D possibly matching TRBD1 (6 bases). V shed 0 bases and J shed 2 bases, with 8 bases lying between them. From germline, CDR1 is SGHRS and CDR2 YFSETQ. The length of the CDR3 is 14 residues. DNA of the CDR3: TGCGCCAGCAGCTTGGTGGGGACACAAGAGACCCAGTACTTC. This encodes CASSLVGTQETQYF.

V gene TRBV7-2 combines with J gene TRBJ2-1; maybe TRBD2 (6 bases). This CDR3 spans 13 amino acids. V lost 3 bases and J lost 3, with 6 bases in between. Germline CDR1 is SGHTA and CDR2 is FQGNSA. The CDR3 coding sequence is TGTGCCAGCAGCTTCGGGGGCTACAATGAGCAGTTCTTC. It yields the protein CASSFGGYNEQFF.

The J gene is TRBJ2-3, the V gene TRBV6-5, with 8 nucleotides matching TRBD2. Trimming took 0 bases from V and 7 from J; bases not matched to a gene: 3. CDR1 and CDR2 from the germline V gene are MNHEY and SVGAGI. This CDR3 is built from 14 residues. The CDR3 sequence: CASSYSNSGNTQYF. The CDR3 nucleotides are TGTGCCAGCAGTTACTCGAATAGCGGGAATACGCAGTATTTT.

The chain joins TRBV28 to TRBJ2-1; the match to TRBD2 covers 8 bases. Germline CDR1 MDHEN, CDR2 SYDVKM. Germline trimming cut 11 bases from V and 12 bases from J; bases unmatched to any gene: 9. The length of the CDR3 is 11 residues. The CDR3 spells CAGATGGRQFF. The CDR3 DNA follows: TGTGCCGGAGCTACGGGGGGGCGGCAGTTCTTC.

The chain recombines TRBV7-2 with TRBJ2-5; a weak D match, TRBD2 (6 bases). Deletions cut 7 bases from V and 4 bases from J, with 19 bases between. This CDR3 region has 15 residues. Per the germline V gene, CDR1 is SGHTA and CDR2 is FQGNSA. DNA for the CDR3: TGTGCCAGCACCTACGGGGCGGGACCCCCAGAGACCCAGTACTTC. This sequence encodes CASTYGAGPPETQYF. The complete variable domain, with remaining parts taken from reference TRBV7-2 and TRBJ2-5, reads GAGVSQSPSNKVTEKGKDVELRCDPISGHTALYWYRQSLGQGLEFLIYFQGNSAPDKSGLPSDRFSAERTGGSVSTLTIQRTQQEDSAVYLCASTYGAGPPETQYFGPGTRLLVL.

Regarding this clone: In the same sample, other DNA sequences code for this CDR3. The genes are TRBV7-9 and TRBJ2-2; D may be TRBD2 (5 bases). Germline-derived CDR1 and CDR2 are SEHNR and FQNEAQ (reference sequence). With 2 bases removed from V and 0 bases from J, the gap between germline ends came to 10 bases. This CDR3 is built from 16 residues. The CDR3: CASSLTSGANTGELFF. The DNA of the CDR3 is TGTGCCAGCAGCTTAACCAGCGGTGCGAACACCGGGGAGCTGTTTTTT.

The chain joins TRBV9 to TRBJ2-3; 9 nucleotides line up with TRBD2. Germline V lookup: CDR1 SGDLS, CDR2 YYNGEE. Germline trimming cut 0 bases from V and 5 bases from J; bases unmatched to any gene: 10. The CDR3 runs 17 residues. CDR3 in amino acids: CASSVDGWREGLDTQYF. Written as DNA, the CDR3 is TGTGCCAGCAGCGTAGACGGTTGGCGGGAGGGTCTAGATACGCAGTATTTT. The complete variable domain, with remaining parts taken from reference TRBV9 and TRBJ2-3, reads DSGVTQTPKHLITATGQRVTLRCSPRSGDLSVYWYQQSLDQGLQFLIQYYNGEERAKGNILERFSAQQFPDLHSELNLSSLELGDSALYFCASSVDGWREGLDTQYFGPGTRLTVL.

Here the CDR3 DNA reads TGTGCCACCAGCAGACCGGGGCAAGGCTCTGGAAACACCATATATTTT. Translation: CATSRPGQGSGNTIYF. The rearrangement links TRBV15 to TRBJ1-3; tentatively, D is TRBD1 (5 bases). Germline lookup yields CDR1 LNHNV and CDR2 YYDKDF (reference sequence). The CDR3 is made up of 16 amino acids. V was shortened by 2 bases and J by 0 bases, with 11 bases between the two germline ends.

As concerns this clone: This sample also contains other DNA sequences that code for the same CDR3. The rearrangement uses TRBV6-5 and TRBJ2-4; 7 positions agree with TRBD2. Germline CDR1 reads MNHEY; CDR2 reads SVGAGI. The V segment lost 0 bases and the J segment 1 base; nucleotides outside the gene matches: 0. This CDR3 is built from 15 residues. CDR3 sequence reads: CASSYSGGAKNIQYF. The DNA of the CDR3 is TGTGCCAGCAGTTACTCCGGGGGGGCCAAAAACATTCAGTACTTC.

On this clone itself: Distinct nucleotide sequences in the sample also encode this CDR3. CDR3 loop: CASSSWTSGSYEQYF. CDR3 sequence (DNA): TGTGCCAGCAGTTCGTGGACTAGCGGCTCCTACGAGCAGTACTTC. This chain connects TRBV27 to TRBJ2-7; 10 bases agree with TRBD2. The germline V gene has CDR1 MNHEY and CDR2 SMNVEV (reference sequence). Trimming took 4 bases from V and 0 from J; bases not matched to a gene: 3. The CDR3 is 15 amino acids.

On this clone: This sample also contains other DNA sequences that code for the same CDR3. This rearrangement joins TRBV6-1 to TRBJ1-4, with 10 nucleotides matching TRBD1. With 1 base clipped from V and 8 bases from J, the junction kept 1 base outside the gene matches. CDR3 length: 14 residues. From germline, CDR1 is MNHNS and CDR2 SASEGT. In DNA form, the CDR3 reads TGTGCCAGCAGTGAAGGGGGACAGGGGGAAAAACTGTTTTTT. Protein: CASSEGGQGEKLFF.

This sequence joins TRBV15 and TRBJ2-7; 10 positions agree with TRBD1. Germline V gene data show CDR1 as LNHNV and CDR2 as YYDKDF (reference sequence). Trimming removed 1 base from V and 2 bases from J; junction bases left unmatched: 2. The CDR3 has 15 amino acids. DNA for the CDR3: TGTGCCACCAGCAGAGCGGGACAGGGGACCTACGAGCAGTACTTC. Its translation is CATSRAGQGTYEQYF.

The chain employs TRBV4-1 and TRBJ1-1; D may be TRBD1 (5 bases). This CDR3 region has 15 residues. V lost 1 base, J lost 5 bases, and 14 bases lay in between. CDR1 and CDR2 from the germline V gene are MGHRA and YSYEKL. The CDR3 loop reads CASSQAWGGMTEAFF. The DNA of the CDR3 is TGCGCCAGCAGCCAAGCGTGGGGGGGAATGACTGAAGCTTTCTTT.

The CDR3 reads CASKGGWTQYF. The DNA of the CDR3 is TGTGCCAGCAAGGGCGGCTGGACCCAGTACTTC. The chain recombines TRBV28 with TRBJ2-5; D is undetermined. The germline V and J ends were trimmed by 7 bases and 7 bases, with 10 bases remaining between them. Germline V gives CDR1 MDHEN, CDR2 SYDVKM. The CDR3 covers 11 residues.

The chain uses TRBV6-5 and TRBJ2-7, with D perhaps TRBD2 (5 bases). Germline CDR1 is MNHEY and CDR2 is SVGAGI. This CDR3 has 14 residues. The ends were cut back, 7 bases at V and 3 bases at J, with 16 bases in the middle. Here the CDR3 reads CASNRRVRDYEQYF. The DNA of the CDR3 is TGTGCCAGCAACCGACGTGTGAGGGACTACGAGCAGTACTTC.

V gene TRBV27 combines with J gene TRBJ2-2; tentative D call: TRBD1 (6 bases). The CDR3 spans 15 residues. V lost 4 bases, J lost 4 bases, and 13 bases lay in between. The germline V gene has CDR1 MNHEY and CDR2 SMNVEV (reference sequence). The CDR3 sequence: CASSSEQQGTGELFF. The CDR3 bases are TGTGCCAGCAGTTCCGAGCAACAGGGCACCGGGGAGCTGTTTTTT.

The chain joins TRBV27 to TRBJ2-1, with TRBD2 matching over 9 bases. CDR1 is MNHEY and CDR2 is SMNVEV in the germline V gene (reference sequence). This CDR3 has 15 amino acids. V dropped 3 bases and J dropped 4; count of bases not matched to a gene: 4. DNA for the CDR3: TGTGCCAGCAGTTTGGGACTAGCACCATACAATGAGCAGTTCTTC. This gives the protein CASSLGLAPYNEQFF.

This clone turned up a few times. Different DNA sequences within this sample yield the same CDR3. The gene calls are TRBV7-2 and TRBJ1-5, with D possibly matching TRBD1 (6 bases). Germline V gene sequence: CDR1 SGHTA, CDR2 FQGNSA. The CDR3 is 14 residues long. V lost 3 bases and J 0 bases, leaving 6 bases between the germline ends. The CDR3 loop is CASSLDSSNQPQHF. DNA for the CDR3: TGTGCCAGCAGCTTGGACAGTAGCAATCAGCCCCAGCATTTT.

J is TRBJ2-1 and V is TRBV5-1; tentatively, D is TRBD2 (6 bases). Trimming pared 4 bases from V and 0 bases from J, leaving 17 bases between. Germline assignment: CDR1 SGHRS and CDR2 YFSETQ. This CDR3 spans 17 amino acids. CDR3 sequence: CASSTGEGTSSYNEQFF. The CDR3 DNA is TGCGCCAGCAGCACGGGAGAAGGCACCAGCTCCTACAATGAGCAGTTCTTC.

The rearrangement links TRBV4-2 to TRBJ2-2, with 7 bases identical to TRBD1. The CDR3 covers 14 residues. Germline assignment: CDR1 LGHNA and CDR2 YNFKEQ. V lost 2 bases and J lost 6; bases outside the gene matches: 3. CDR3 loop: CASSQNTGAGELFF. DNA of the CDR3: TGTGCCAGCAGCCAAAATACAGGGGCCGGGGAGCTGTTTTTT.

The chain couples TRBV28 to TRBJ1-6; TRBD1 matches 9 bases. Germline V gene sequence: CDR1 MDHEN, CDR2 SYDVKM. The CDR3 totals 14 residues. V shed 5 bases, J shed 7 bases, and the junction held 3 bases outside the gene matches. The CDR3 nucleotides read TGTGCCAGCAGTAGGACAGGGGTGAATTCACCCCTCCACTTT. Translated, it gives CASSRTGVNSPLHF.

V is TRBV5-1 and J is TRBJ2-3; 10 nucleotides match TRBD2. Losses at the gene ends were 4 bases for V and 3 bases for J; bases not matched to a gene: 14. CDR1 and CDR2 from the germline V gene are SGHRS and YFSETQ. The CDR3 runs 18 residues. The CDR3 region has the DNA TGCGCCAGCAGCCCTCGCGGGGCTAGCGGGAGAGGAACAGATACGCAGTATTTT. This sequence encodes CASSPRGASGRGTDTQYF. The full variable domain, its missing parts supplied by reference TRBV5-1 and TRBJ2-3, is KAGVTQTPRYLIKTRGQQVTLSCSPISGHRSVSWYQQTPGQGLQFLFEYFSETQRNKGNFPGRFSGRQFSNSRSEMNVSTLELGDSALYLCASSPRGASGRGTDTQYFGPGTRLTVL.